The present TCR beta chain was sequenced within a study of blood T cells in healthy people across ages. No fewer than 6.5 million PBMCs went into each sample. A single count supports this clonotype. In germline, CDR1 is SEHNR, CDR2 FQNEAQ (reference sequence). This CDR3 contains 17 residues. V was clipped by 1 base and J by 4 bases, with 17 bases between them. Through a sample-barcoded 5' primer and a J-beta primer mix, a second PCR was run for roughly 6 to 12 cycles. TCRdb re-analysed the 5' RACE reads in MiXCR, keeping a single row per CDR3 protein. This sample has about 1.4 million distinct CDR3 sequences, with approximately 59% found just once.

The source of this sequence is a man between 18 and 29 years old in good health. Sequenced: blood. This chain joins TRBV7-9 and TRBJ1-5, with D perhaps matching TRBD1 (5 bases). The CDR3 DNA reads as TGTGCCAGCAGCTTAGGGGGGACGCGGGGTGGAAATCAGCCCCAGCATTTT. Amino acid sequence: CASSLGGTRGGNQPQHF.